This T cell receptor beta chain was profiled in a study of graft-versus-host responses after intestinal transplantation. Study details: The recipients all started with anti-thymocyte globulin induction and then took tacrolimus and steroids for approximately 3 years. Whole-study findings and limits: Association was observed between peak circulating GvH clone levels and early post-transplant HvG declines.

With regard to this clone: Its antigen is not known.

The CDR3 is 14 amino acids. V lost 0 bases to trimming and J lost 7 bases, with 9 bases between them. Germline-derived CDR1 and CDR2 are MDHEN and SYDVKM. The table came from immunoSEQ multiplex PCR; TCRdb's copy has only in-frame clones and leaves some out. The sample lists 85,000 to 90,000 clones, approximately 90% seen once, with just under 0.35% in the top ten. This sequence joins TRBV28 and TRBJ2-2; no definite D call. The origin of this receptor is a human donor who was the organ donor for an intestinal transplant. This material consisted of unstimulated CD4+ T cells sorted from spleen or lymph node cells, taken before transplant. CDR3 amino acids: CASSLWADVGELFF. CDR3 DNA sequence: TGTGCCAGCAGTTTATGGGCGGATGTCGGGGAGCTGTTTTTT.